The 21 T cell receptor beta chains presented below share a single source sample, sequenced in a study of cytomegalovirus exposure and HLA in healthy donors (TCRdb year 2017). Libraries were built with the immunoSEQ multiplex PCR assay. A mixture of 60 forward primers for TCR Vbeta segments and 13 reverse primers for TCR Jbeta segments was used in the multiplex PCR. This is the immuneACCESS table as TCRdb keeps it, with only in-frame sequences that have V and J called. A part of the clones is gone; compared with another copy, unresolved V genes explain less than half, and the rest is unexplained. For this sample the table gives around 150,000 clones, of which about 80% were detected only once. Roughly 2% of the sample comes from the top ten. Sample: PBMCs. The receptor source for this set is a female donor in good health and CMV-seronegative.

The chain uses TRBV5-4 and TRBJ1-2; TRBD1 might be the D (6 bases). The CDR3 runs 12 residues. Germline V gives CDR1 SGHNT, CDR2 YYREEE (reference sequence). V dropped 4 bases and J dropped 5 bases, with 9 bases sitting between them. CDR3 sequence (DNA): TGTGCCAGCAGCCTGGACAGTTATGGCTACACCTTC. Translation: CASSLDSYGYTF.

The chain recombines TRBV19 with TRBJ1-2; maybe TRBD1 (6 bases). Trimming cost V 4 bases and J 3 bases, with 12 bases left between them. The V gene's germline CDR1 is LNHDA and CDR2 SQIVND (reference sequence). The CDR3 contains 14 residues. As DNA, the CDR3 is TGTGCCAGTAGTAAACCGGGACAACACTATGGCTACACCTTC. This translates into CASSKPGQHYGYTF.

The rearrangement uses TRBV7-9 and TRBJ1-1; D unclear. V lost 5 bases to trimming and J lost 0 bases, with 10 bases between them. Germline V gene lookup returns CDR1 SEHNR and CDR2 FQNEAQ (reference sequence). The CDR3 contains 14 residues. For the CDR3, the DNA is TGTGCCAGCAGCGGGCGACGGATGAACACTGAAGCTTTCTTT. Protein product: CASSGRRMNTEAFF.

CDR3 sequence reads: CASTYTGGVGTEAFF. The CDR3 DNA reads TGTGCCAGCACCTACACAGGGGGCGTCGGCACTGAAGCTTTCTTT. The chain has TRBV7-2 and TRBJ1-1; 9 bases align to TRBD1. The trim removed 7 bases at V and 4 bases at J, leaving 10 bases unmatched. CDR1 and CDR2 from the germline V gene are SGHTA and FQGNSA. The CDR3 contains 15 residues.

The J gene is TRBJ1-5, the V gene TRBV5-8; 7 nucleotides agree with TRBD1. CDR1 and CDR2 from the germline V gene are SGHTS and YDEGEE. The CDR3 totals 19 residues. With 0 bases clipped from V and 0 bases from J, the junction kept 12 bases outside the gene matches. CDR3 sequence: CASSLARDSLIDSNQPQHF. The CDR3 DNA reads as TGTGCCAGCAGCTTGGCCCGGGACAGCCTTATCGATAGCAATCAGCCCCAGCATTTT. The full variable domain, completed using reference TRBV5-8 and TRBJ1-5, is EAGVTQSPTHLIKTRGQQATLRCSPISGHTSVYWYQQALGLGLQFLLWYDEGEERNRGNFPPRFSGRQFPNYSSELNVNALELEDSALYLCASSLARDSLIDSNQPQHFGDGTRLSIL.

The chain carries TRBV9 and TRBJ1-2; no definite D call. Trimming shortened V by 9 bases and J by 8 bases, and 14 bases separated the two germline ends. Germline lookup yields CDR1 SGDLS and CDR2 YYNGEE. The CDR3 length is 11 residues. CDR3 loop: CATSGRGGYTF. CDR3 nucleotide sequence: TGTGCCACCTCCGGGCGGGGAGGCTACACCTTC.

A note on this clone: A read error may produce the germline difference seen at one junction end. This chain joins TRBV28 and TRBJ1-1; no reliable D call. The germline gives CDR1 MDHEN, CDR2 SYDVKM. The CDR3 spans 16 residues. The CDR3 is CASSLMIGIRNTEAFF. For the CDR3, the DNA is TGTGCCAGCAGTTTAATGATCGGGATTAGGAACACTGAGGCTTTCTTT. The complete variable domain, with remaining parts taken from reference TRBV28 and TRBJ1-1, reads DVKVTQSSRYLVKRTGEKVFLECVQDMDHENMFWYRQDPGLGLRLIYFSYDVKMKEKGDIPEGYSVSREKKERFSLILESASTNQTSMYLCASSLMIGIRNTEAFFGQGTRLTVV.

This clone was counted a few times. This sequence joins TRBV19 and TRBJ2-7; TRBD2 matches at 8 bases. The CDR3 is 15 residues long. V gave up 5 bases and J gave up 0 bases; unmatched junction bases: 6. In germline, CDR1 is LNHDA, CDR2 SQIVND (reference sequence). CDR3: CASSLAGGFSYEQYF. Written as DNA, the CDR3 is TGTGCCAGTAGTTTGGCGGGGGGATTCTCCTACGAGCAGTACTTC.

This clone turned up a few times. The chain uses TRBV7-9 and TRBJ1-6; D may be TRBD1 (6 bases). Germline-derived CDR1 and CDR2 are SEHNR and FQNEAQ (reference sequence). V gave up 2 bases and J gave up 9 bases, with 11 bases separating them. This CDR3 has 14 residues. CDR3 sequence: CASSLQGHGSPLHF. CDR3 in DNA: TGTGCCAGCAGCTTACAGGGGCACGGTTCACCCCTCCACTTT.

This rearrangement joins TRBV6-5 to TRBJ2-7; tentative D call: TRBD1 (5 bases). Germline V gene lookup returns CDR1 MNHEY and CDR2 SVGAGI. The CDR3 runs to 14 residues. V was clipped by 0 bases and J by 4 bases, with 10 bases between them. CDR3 in amino acids: CASSYSGASYEQYF. The CDR3 DNA is TGTGCCAGCAGTTACTCAGGGGCTTCATACGAGCAGTACTTC.

This chain connects TRBV7-2 to TRBJ2-5, with D perhaps matching TRBD2 (6 bases). Trimming removed 1 base at V and 2 bases at J, with 11 bases between. The CDR3 contains 15 residues. Germline values: CDR1 SGHTA, CDR2 FQGNSA. CDR3 nucleotides: TGTGCCAGCAGCTTAGGGGGCGCGGGACAAGAGACCCAGTACTTC. It yields the protein CASSLGGAGQETQYF.

This clone was recorded a few times. The rearrangement joins TRBV2 to TRBJ1-2; a weak D match, TRBD1 (5 bases). The CDR3 is 14 amino acids. V lost 2 bases and J lost 0, with 7 bases in between. Germline CDR1 SNHLY, CDR2 FYNNEI. Written as DNA, the CDR3 is TGTGCCAGCAGTGAATACAGGACTAACTATGGCTACACCTTC. As protein: CASSEYRTNYGYTF.

The chain is built from TRBV11-2 and TRBJ1-5; no firm D call. CDR3 length equals 15 residues. Germline V lookup: CDR1 SGHAT, CDR2 FQNNGV. The V end was cut by 2 bases, the J end by 2 bases, with 10 bases between. Here the CDR3 DNA reads TGTGCCAGCAGCTTACTCGGTTATGGCAATCAGCCCCAGCATTTT. Translating it yields CASSLLGYGNQPQHF.

This chain links TRBV6-1 with TRBJ1-1, with 8 bases aligning to TRBD1. The V segment lost 5 bases and the J segment 1 base; nucleotides outside the gene matches: 6. The CDR3 loop spans 15 amino acids. Germline lookup yields CDR1 MNHNS and CDR2 SASEGT. The CDR3 sequence: CASSPTDRGNTEAFF. The CDR3 DNA reads as TGTGCCAGCAGTCCTACCGACAGGGGGAACACTGAAGCTTTCTTT.

The chain carries TRBV5-4 and TRBJ1-2; the D is unclear. The germline V and J ends were trimmed by 0 bases and 6 bases, with 12 bases remaining between them. The CDR3 runs 14 residues. From germline, CDR1 is SGHNT and CDR2 YYREEE (reference sequence). CDR3 amino acids: CASSLAGGFDGYTF. CDR3 nucleotides: TGTGCCAGCAGCTTGGCCGGAGGGTTCGATGGCTACACCTTC.

The rearrangement joins TRBV5-1 to TRBJ1-1; D is undetermined. Germline V gene lookup returns CDR1 SGHRS and CDR2 YFSETQ. V lost 0 bases and J 0 bases, leaving 6 bases between the germline ends. The CDR3 is 14 residues long. The CDR3 is CASSLASMNTEAFF. The CDR3 DNA reads as TGCGCCAGCAGCTTGGCATCCATGAACACTGAAGCTTTCTTT.

This clone came up a few times. The rearrangement joins TRBV27 to TRBJ2-5; 7 bases agree with TRBD1. The CDR3 spans 15 residues. CDR1 is MNHEY, CDR2 SMNVEV, per germline (reference sequence). Trimming took 6 bases from V and 1 from J; bases not matched to a gene: 8. The CDR3: CASRTTGTAQETQYF. CDR3 bases: TGTGCCAGCAGAACTACAGGGACAGCCCAAGAGACCCAGTACTTC.

The chain joins TRBV11-2 to TRBJ2-5, with D maybe TRBD1 (5 bases). CDR3 length: 15 residues. Per the germline V gene, CDR1 is SGHAT and CDR2 is FQNNGV. V lost 1 base and J lost 4, with 13 bases in between. Written as DNA, the CDR3 is TGTGCCAGCAGCTTAGTCGGCGAGCAGGGAGAGACCCAGTACTTC. Translated, it gives CASSLVGEQGETQYF.

The gene calls are TRBV19 and TRBJ1-1, with 9 bases fitting TRBD1. The V gene's germline CDR1 is LNHDA and CDR2 SQIVND (reference sequence). The J segment lost 4 bases and the V segment lost 7 bases, leaving 7 bases of the junction unmatched. The CDR3 is 14 residues long. The CDR3 DNA reads as TGTGCCAGTACCCAACAGGGGGCGAGCACTGAAGCTTTCTTT. Translating it yields CASTQQGASTEAFF.

The chain carries TRBV5-1 and TRBJ2-3, with unresolved D. Per the germline V gene, CDR1 is SGHRS and CDR2 is YFSETQ. Trimming took off 0 bases at V and 0 bases at J, with 5 bases between the two ends. CDR3 size: 14 residues. The CDR3 DNA is TGCGCCAGCAGCTTGGCCTCTAGCACAGATACGCAGTATTTT. Translated: CASSLASSTDTQYF.

The chain employs TRBV5-1 and TRBJ1-1; 10 bases agree with TRBD1. This CDR3 region has 15 residues. V dropped 5 bases and J dropped 3; count of bases not matched to a gene: 7. Germline V gene lookup returns CDR1 SGHRS and CDR2 YFSETQ. This CDR3 is CASSLSGTGDTEAFF. The CDR3 region has the DNA TGCGCCAGCAGTCTGTCCGGGACAGGGGACACTGAAGCTTTCTTT.